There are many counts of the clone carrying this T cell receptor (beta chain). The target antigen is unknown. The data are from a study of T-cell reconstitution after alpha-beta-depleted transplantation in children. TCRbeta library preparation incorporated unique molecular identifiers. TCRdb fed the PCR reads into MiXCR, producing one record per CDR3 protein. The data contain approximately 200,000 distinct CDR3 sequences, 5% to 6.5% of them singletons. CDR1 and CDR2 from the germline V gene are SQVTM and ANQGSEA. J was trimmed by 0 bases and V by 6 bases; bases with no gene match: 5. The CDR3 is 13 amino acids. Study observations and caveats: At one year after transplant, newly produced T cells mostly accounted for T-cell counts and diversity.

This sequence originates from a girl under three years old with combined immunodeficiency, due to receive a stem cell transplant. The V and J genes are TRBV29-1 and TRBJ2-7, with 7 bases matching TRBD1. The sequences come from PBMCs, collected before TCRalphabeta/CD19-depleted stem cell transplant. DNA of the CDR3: TGCAGCGTGCTGGGACAGTTCTCCTACGAGCAGTACTTC. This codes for CSVLGQFSYEQYF.